These 11 T cell receptor beta chains were all obtained from the same sample, sequenced in a study of cytomegalovirus exposure and HLA in healthy donors. PCR was performed using 60 Vbeta and 13 Jbeta primers. Using immunoSEQ multiplex PCR, the repertoire was profiled, and TCRdb retains in-frame clones only, with some absent. Among over 200,000 clones, around nine tenths were seen once, and the ten largest hold around 1%. Sequenced sample: PBMCs. These receptors were obtained from a woman aged 18 to 35 in good health and CMV-seronegative.

This chain uses TRBV18 with TRBJ1-3, with no clear D. Germline values: CDR1 KGHSH, CDR2 LQKENI. The CDR3 runs to 14 residues. V shed 5 bases and J shed 0 bases, with 8 bases lying between them. CDR3 loop: CASSTLSSGNTIYF. CDR3 DNA sequence: TGTGCCAGCTCAACTTTGAGCTCTGGAAACACCATATATTTT.

The gene calls are TRBV7-2 and TRBJ2-7; D possibly corresponds to TRBD2 (6 bases). The germline gives CDR1 SGHTA, CDR2 FQGNSA. The CDR3 contains 15 residues. Trimming cost V 5 bases and J 6 bases, with 20 bases left between them. CDR3 sequence (DNA): TGTGCCAGCAGCCCCCACGGGAGACAAGGCTTCGAGCAGTACTTC. Translating gives CASSPHGRQGFEQYF. Together with reference TRBV7-2 and TRBJ2-7, the CDR3 gives the full variable domain: GAGVSQSPSNKVTEKGKDVELRCDPISGHTALYWYRQSLGQGLEFLIYFQGNSAPDKSGLPSDRFSAERTGGSVSTLTIQRTQQEDSAVYLCASSPHGRQGFEQYFGPGTRLTVT.

The chain joins TRBV19 to TRBJ2-1; 8 bases agree with TRBD1. This CDR3 has 15 residues. Germline V gene sequence: CDR1 LNHDA, CDR2 SQIVND (reference sequence). With V trimmed by 5 bases and J by 6 bases, 9 bases remained unmatched. Written as DNA, the CDR3 is TGTGCCAGTAGTTCGGGACAGGAGGTGGGCAATGAGCAGTTCTTC. Its translation is CASSSGQEVGNEQFF.

The rearrangement joins TRBV7-2 to TRBJ1-3; D is possibly TRBD1 (5 bases). This CDR3 has 15 amino acids. Germline V CDR1 and CDR2: SGHTA, FQGNSA. The V and J ends lost 3 bases and 4 bases respectively, with 13 bases between them. The CDR3 sequence is CASSLGQTLGNTIYF. The DNA for the CDR3 is TGTGCCAGCAGCTTGGGGCAGACGCTGGGAAACACCATATATTTT.

The rearrangement uses TRBV4-2 and TRBJ1-2; possible D gene TRBD1, 5 bases. Germline CDR1 and CDR2: LGHNA and YNFKEQ. Trimming cost V 1 base and J 3 bases, with 12 bases left between them. This CDR3 spans 15 amino acids. DNA of the CDR3: TGTGCCAGCAGCCAAGGCCAGGGATTTGACTATGGCTACACCTTC. As protein: CASSQGQGFDYGYTF.

V gene TRBV4-3 combines with J gene TRBJ2-7; possibly TRBD1 for D (6 bases). CDR1 LGHNA and CDR2 YSLEER come from the germline V gene. The CDR3 extends over 17 amino acids. V was trimmed by 0 bases and J by 2 bases, leaving 17 bases between them. Written as DNA, the CDR3 is TGCGCCAGCAGCCAAGATCGGGCTATGGACAGTACCTACGAGCAGTACTTC. It translates to CASSQDRAMDSTYEQYF.

The gene calls are TRBV7-8 and TRBJ2-3; TRBD1 might be the D (6 bases). The V gene lost 5 bases and the J gene lost 6 bases, with 15 bases spanning the gap. The CDR3 has 14 amino acids. The germline V gene encodes CDR1 SGHVS and CDR2 FQNEAQ. The CDR3 DNA reads as TGTGCCAGCAGCGCTACAGGGATCCCGGATACGCAGTATTTT. Protein product: CASSATGIPDTQYF.

For the CDR3, the DNA is TGTGCCAGCAGCTTACCTCCAGGGGAGAACACCGGGGAGCTGTTTTTT. Protein product: CASSLPPGENTGELFF. The chain carries TRBV5-8 and TRBJ2-2; TRBD1 is a possible D gene (6 bases). The CDR3 is 16 residues long. V was clipped by 2 bases and J by 1 base, with 12 bases between them. Germline V gives CDR1 SGHTS, CDR2 YDEGEE.

The chain has TRBV9 and TRBJ1-2; D remains ambiguous. Trimming removed 0 bases from V and 4 bases from J, with 10 bases in between. From germline, CDR1 is SGDLS and CDR2 YYNGEE. The CDR3 extends over 14 amino acids. The CDR3 sequence: CASSVGGSTYGYTF. CDR3 sequence (DNA): TGTGCCAGCAGCGTAGGAGGGTCTACCTATGGCTACACCTTC.

This clone was seen a single time. This chain connects TRBV4-2 to TRBJ2-1; D is possibly TRBD1 (5 bases). This CDR3 spans 15 amino acids. Germline values: CDR1 LGHNA, CDR2 YNFKEQ. Trimming shortened V by 4 bases and J by 2 bases, and 12 bases separated the two germline ends. In DNA form, the CDR3 reads TGTGCCAGCAGCCCAGAAGGGGTAACCTACAATGAGCAGTTCTTC. Protein: CASSPEGVTYNEQFF.

The chain carries TRBV4-1 and TRBJ1-6, with 7 positions matching TRBD1. V lost 4 bases and J lost 3; bases outside the gene matches: 3. The CDR3 is 15 amino acids. The V gene's germline CDR1 is MGHRA and CDR2 YSYEKL. CDR3 residues: CASSRDRDYNSPLHF. The CDR3 DNA reads as TGCGCCAGCAGCCGAGACAGGGACTATAATTCACCCCTCCACTTT.